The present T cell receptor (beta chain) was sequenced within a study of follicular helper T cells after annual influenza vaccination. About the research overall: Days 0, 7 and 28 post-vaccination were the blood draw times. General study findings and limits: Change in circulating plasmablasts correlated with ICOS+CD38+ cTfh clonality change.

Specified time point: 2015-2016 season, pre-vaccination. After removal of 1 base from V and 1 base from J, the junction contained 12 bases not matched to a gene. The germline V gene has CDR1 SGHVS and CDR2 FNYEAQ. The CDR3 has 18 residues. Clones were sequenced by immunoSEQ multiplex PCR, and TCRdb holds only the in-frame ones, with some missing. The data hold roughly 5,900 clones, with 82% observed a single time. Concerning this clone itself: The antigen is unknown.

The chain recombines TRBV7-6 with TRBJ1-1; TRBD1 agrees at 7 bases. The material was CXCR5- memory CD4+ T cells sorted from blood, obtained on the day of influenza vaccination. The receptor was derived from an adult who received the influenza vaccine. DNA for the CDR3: TGTGCCAGCAGCTTAGGGAGGGGAAGACAGGGAAAGAACACTGAAGCTTTCTTT. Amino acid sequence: CASSLGRGRQGKNTEAFF.